This T cell receptor beta chain was documented in a study of cytomegalovirus exposure and HLA in healthy donors. Details on this clone: Its target is not known.

Study outcomes and limitations: Under in vitro conditions, three CMV-associated chains were confirmed as specific for CMV antigens.

This table comes from immunoSEQ multiplex PCR, and its TCRdb copy is limited to in-frame clones, with some not included. The sample shows about 350,000 clones, about 85% of them seen only once. The V gene end was trimmed by 2 bases and the J gene end by 7 bases; junction bases not matched to a gene: 10. Germline-derived CDR1 and CDR2 are LGHNA and YSLEER. CDR3 length: 16 amino acids. The sample was PBMCs. The origin of this receptor is a woman in her 30s in good health and CMV-seropositive. The V and J genes are TRBV4-3 and TRBJ2-2; TRBD1 agrees at 7 bases. The chain's CDR3 is CASSQPTGIEDGELFF. The CDR3 DNA sequence: TGCGCCAGCAGCCAACCGACAGGGATCGAGGACGGGGAGCTGTTTTTT.